Each of the 7 T cell receptor beta chains below was sequenced from the same sample in a study of T-cell reconstitution after alpha-beta-depleted transplantation in children. Using unique molecular identifiers, the investigators prepared the TCRbeta library. TCRdb re-called the PCR reads with MiXCR, one entry per CDR3 protein. Seen here are roughly 610,000 distinct CDR3 sequences, about 10% observed once, and the top ten hold about 4%. The sample was PBMCs from the stem cell graft donor, taken from the stem cell graft. Receptors originate from a human donor who donated a stem cell graft to a child with acute myeloid leukemia.

This clonotype was seen a handful of times. V and J are TRBV20-1 and TRBJ1-5; D not resolved. V was pared by 5 bases and J by 2 bases, with 7 bases between. Germline lookup yields CDR1 DFQATT and CDR2 SNEGSKA (reference sequence). CDR3 length: 12 amino acids. The CDR3 protein is CSALMGNQPQHF. Here the CDR3 DNA reads TGCAGTGCTCTCATGGGCAATCAGCCCCAGCATTTT.

At least ten counts were recorded for this clonotype. This chain connects TRBV7-9 to TRBJ2-3; D is uncertain. This CDR3 spans 16 amino acids. Per the germline V gene, CDR1 is SEHNR and CDR2 is FQNEAQ (reference sequence). Trimming took 1 base from V and 2 from J, leaving 13 bases between them. CDR3 in amino acids: CASSLEADTSTDTQYF. Written as DNA, the CDR3 is TGTGCCAGCAGCTTAGAGGCAGACACATCCACAGATACGCAGTATTTT.

The gene calls are TRBV20-1 and TRBJ1-1; D unclear. Germline assignment: CDR1 DFQATT and CDR2 SNEGSKA (reference sequence). The CDR3 contains 13 residues. The V gene lost 3 bases and the J gene lost 0 bases, with 8 bases spanning the gap. The chain's CDR3 is CSARRTLNTEAFF. In DNA form, the CDR3 reads TGCAGTGCTAGGAGGACCTTGAACACTGAAGCTTTCTTT.

CDR3 nucleotides: TGTGCCAGCTGTCAAAGTTGGACCGGGGAGCTGTTTTTT. Its protein is CASCQSWTGELFF. The chain joins TRBV12-3 or TRBV12-4 to TRBJ2-2; D gene unclear. The CDR3 runs 13 residues. With 8 bases removed from V and 5 bases from J, the gap between germline ends came to 12 bases.

This clonotype was found a few times. V is TRBV15 and J is TRBJ2-7; no definite D call. This CDR3 has 15 residues. Trimming cost V 0 bases and J 6 bases, with 15 bases left between them. CDR1 and CDR2 (germline): LNHNV, YYDKDF (reference sequence). The CDR3 here is CATSREGSPLGEQYF. The CDR3 nucleotides read TGTGCCACCAGCAGAGAGGGGTCTCCCCTCGGCGAGCAGTACTTC.

This sequence joins TRBV7-8 and TRBJ2-5; a possible D gene is TRBD2 (6 bases). Germline V lookup: CDR1 SGHVS, CDR2 FQNEAQ. This CDR3 has 16 amino acids. Trimming took 4 bases from V and 7 from J, leaving 22 bases between them. CDR3 loop: CASSSEPRTGGGTQYF. In DNA form, the CDR3 reads TGTGCCAGCAGCTCCGAGCCCCGGACCGGGGGTGGGACCCAGTACTTC.

There are a few counts of this clonotype. The chain has TRBV29-1 and TRBJ1-5; 10 bases line up with TRBD1. This CDR3 is built from 14 residues. Germline V CDR1 and CDR2: SQVTM, ANQGSEA. The V gene end was trimmed by 7 bases and the J gene end by 5 bases; junction bases not matched to a gene: 8. DNA for the CDR3: TGCAGCGCCAAGACAGGGGGCGGAGATCAGCCCCAGCATTTT. This translates into CSAKTGGGDQPQHF.